The sequence of this T cell receptor (beta chain) was determined in a study of T cells after yellow fever vaccination. TCRdb itself ran the 5' RACE reads through MiXCR, one entry per CDR3 protein. The sample carries 320,000 or so distinct CDR3 sequences, 8.1% recorded once. This CDR3 comprises 14 residues. The germline gives CDR1 LGHNA, CDR2 YSLEER. Trimming removed 2 bases at V and 7 bases at J, with 14 bases between. Sequenced here: PBMCs, sampled around 45 days after the first yellow fever vaccination. The clonotype comes from a man aged 18-30 years who received the YFV17D yellow fever vaccine. This chain uses TRBV4-3 with TRBJ1-2, with D possibly matching TRBD1 (5 bases). The CDR3 region has the DNA TGCGCCAGCAGCCAACGAGCCCAGGGTGGTGGCTACACCTTC. This encodes CASSQRAQGGGYTF.